The source of this T cell receptor (beta chain) is a study of cytomegalovirus exposure and HLA in healthy donors. Germline V CDR1 and CDR2: SGHTA, FQGNSA. The CDR3 extends over 17 amino acids. V gave up 1 base and J gave up 5 bases; unmatched junction bases: 10. Healthy bone marrow donors made up the donor group. Primers for the PCR totalled 60 Vbeta and 13 Jbeta. Generated by immunoSEQ multiplex PCR, the TCRdb table keeps only in-frame clones and is missing some. Seen here are 85,000 to 100,000 clones, 60% to 80% observed once, and the top ten hold under 4%. The genes are TRBV7-2 and TRBJ2-5, with 10 bases identical to TRBD2. The sample was PBMCs. The source is a man in his 60s in good health and CMV-seronegative. The CDR3 sequence is CASSLGVLAGVLETQYF. The CDR3 region has the DNA TGTGCCAGCAGCTTAGGGGTTCTAGCGGGAGTTTTGGAGACCCAGTACTTC. Complete variable domain (other parts from reference TRBV7-2 and TRBJ2-5): GAGVSQSPSNKVTEKGKDVELRCDPISGHTALYWYRQSLGQGLEFLIYFQGNSAPDKSGLPSDRFSAERTGGSVSTLTIQRTQQEDSAVYLCASSLGVLAGVLETQYFGPGTRLLVL.